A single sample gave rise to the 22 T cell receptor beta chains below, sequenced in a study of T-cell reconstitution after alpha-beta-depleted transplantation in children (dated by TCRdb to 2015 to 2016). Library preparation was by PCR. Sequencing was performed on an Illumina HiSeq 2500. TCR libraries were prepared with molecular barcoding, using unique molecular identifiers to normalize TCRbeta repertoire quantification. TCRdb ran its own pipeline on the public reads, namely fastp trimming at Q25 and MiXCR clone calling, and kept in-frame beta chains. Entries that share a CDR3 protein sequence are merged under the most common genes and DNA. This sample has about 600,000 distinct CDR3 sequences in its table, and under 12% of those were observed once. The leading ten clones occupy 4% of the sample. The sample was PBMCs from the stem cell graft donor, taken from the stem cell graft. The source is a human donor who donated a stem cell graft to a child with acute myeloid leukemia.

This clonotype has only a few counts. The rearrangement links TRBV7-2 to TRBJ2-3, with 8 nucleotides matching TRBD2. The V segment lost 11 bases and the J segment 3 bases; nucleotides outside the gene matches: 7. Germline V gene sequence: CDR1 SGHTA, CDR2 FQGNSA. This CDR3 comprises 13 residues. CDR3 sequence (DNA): TGTGCCTCCTTGGCTAGCGGGACAGATACGCAGTATTTT. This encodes CASLASGTDTQYF.

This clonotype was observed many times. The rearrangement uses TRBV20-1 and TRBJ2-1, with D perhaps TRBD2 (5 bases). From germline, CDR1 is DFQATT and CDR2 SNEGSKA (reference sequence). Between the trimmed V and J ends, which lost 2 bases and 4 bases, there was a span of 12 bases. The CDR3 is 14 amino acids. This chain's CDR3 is CSARSDWEYNEQFF. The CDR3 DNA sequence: TGCAGTGCTAGATCTGACTGGGAGTACAATGAGCAGTTCTTC.

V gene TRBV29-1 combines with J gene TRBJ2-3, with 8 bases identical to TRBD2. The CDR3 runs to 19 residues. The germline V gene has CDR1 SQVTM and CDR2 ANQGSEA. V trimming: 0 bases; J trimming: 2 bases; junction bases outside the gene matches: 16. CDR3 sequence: CSVEDPRREALINTDTQYF. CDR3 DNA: TGCAGCGTTGAAGATCCGCGGCGGGAGGCCCTTATAAACACAGATACGCAGTATTTT.

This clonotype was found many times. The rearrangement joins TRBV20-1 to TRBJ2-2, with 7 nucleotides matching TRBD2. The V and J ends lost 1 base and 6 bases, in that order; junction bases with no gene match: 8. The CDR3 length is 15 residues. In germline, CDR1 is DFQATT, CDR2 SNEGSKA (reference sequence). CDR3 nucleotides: TGCAGTGCTAGAGTCCCAGCGACTAGCCCCGGGGAGCTGTTTTTT. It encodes CSARVPATSPGELFF.

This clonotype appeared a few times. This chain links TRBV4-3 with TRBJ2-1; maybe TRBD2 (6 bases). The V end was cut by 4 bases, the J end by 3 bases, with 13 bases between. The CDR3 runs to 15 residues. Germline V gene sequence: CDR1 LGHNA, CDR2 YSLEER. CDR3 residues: CASSPGLYDYNEQFF. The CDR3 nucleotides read TGCGCCAGCAGCCCGGGACTCTACGACTACAATGAGCAGTTCTTC.

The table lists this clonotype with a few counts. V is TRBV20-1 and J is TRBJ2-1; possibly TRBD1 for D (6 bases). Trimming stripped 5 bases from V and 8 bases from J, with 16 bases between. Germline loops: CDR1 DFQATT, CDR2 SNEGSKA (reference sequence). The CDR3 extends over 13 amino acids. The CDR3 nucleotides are TGCAGTGCTCGCTTAGGGGGTTTACATGAGCAGTTCTTC. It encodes CSARLGGLHEQFF.

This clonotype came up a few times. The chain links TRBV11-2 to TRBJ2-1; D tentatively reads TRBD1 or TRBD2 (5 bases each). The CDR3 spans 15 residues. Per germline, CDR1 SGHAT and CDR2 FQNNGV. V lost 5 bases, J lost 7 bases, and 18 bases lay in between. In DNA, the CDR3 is TGTGCCAGCAGCCCACCGGGACCCCTCACGAATGAGCAGTTCTTC. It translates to CASSPPGPLTNEQFF.

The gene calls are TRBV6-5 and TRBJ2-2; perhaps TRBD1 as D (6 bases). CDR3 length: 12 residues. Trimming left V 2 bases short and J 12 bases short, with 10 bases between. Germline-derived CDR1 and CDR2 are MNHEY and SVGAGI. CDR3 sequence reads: CASSYEGHKLFF. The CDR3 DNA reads TGTGCCAGCAGTTACGAGGGACATAAGCTGTTTTTT.

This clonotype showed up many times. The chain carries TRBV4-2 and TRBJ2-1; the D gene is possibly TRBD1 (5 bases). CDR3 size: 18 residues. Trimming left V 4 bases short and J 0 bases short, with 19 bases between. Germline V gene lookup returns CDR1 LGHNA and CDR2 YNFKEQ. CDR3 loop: CASSPTPRQGFSYNEQFF. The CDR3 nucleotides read TGTGCCAGCAGCCCTACTCCGAGGCAGGGATTCTCCTACAATGAGCAGTTCTTC.

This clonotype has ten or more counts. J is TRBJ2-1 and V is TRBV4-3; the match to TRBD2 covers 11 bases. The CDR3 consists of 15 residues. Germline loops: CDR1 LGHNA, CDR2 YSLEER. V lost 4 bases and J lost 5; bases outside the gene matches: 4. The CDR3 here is CASSRGLAANNEQFF. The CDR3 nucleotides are TGCGCCAGCAGCCGGGGACTAGCGGCCAACAATGAGCAGTTCTTC.

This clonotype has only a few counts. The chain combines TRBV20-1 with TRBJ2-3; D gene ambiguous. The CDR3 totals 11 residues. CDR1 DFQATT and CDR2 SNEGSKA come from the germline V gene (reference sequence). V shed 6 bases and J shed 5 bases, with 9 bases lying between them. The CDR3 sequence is CSANALDTQYF. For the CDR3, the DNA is TGCAGTGCCAATGCGCTAGATACGCAGTATTTT.

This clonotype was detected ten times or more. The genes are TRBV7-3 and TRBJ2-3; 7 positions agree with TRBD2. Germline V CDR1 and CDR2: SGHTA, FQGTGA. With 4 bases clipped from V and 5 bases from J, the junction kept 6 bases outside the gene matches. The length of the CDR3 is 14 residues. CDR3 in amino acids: CASSSSPGGDTQYF. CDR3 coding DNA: TGTGCCAGCAGCTCCAGCCCGGGGGGAGATACGCAGTATTTT.

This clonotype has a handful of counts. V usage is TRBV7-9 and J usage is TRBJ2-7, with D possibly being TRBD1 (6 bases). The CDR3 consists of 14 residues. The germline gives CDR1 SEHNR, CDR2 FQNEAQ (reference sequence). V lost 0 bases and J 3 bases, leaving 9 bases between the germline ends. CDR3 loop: CASSLALQGYEQYF. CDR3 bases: TGTGCCAGCAGCTTAGCTCTACAGGGCTACGAGCAGTACTTC.

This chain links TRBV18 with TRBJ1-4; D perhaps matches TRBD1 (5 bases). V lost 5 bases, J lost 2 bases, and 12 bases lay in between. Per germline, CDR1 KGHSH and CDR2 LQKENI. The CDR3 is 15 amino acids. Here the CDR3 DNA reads TGTGCCAGCTCAATCGGGGCTCAGACTAATGAAAAACTGTTTTTT. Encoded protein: CASSIGAQTNEKLFF. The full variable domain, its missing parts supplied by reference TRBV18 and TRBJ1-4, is NAGVMQNPRHLVRRRGQEARLRCSPMKGHSHVYWYRQLPEEGLKFMVYLQKENIIDESGMPKERFSAEFPKEGPSILRIQQVVRGDSAAYFCASSIGAQTNEKLFFGSGTQLSVL.

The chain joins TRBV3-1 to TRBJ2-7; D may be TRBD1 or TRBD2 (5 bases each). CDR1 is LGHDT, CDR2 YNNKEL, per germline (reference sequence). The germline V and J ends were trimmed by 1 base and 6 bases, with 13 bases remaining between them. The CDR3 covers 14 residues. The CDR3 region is CASSQARDVSEQYF. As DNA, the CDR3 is TGTGCCAGCAGCCAAGCCCGGGACGTTAGCGAGCAGTACTTC.

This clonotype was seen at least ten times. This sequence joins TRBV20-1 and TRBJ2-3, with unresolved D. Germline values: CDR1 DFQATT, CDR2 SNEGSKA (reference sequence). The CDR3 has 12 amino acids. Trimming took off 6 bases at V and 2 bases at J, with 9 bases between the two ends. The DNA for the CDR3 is TGCAGTGCCATGCCGGACACAGATACGCAGTATTTT. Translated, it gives CSAMPDTDTQYF.

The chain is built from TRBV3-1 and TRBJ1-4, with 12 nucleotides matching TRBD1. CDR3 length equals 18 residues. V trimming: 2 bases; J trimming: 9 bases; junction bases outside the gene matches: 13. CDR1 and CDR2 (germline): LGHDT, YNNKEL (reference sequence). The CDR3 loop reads CASSQPLGQGAPRKKLFF. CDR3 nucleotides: TGTGCCAGCAGCCAACCACTGGGACAGGGGGCTCCTAGGAAAAAACTGTTTTTT.

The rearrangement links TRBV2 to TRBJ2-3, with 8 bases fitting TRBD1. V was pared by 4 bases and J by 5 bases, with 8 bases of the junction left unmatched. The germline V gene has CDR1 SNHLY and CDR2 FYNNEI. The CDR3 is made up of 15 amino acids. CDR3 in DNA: TGTGCCAGCAGTGTCAACAGGGGGAGGAAAGATACGCAGTATTTT. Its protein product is CASSVNRGRKDTQYF.

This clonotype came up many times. In DNA form, the CDR3 reads TGTGCCAGCAGCGAGGACTATCCTCGGTTCTTC. Its translation: CASSEDYPRFF. The V gene is TRBV7-9, the J gene TRBJ2-1, with TRBD2 as a possible D gene (6 bases). Per germline, CDR1 SEHNR and CDR2 FQNEAQ (reference sequence). This CDR3 has 11 amino acids. Trimming took 5 bases from V and 15 from J, leaving 14 bases between them. Complete variable domain (other parts from reference TRBV7-9 and TRBJ2-1): DTGVSQNPRHKITKRGQNVTFRCDPISEHNRLYWYRQTLGQGPEFLTYFQNEAQLEKSRLLSDRFSAERPKGSFSTLEIQRTEQGDSAMYLCASSEDYPRFFGPGTRLTVL.

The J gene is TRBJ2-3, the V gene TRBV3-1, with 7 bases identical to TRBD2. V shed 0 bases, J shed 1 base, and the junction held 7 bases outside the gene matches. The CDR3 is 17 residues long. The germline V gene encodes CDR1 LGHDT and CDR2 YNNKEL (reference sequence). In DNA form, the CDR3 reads TGTGCCAGCAGCCAAGACTTCCCTAGCGGAGGCACAGATACGCAGTATTTT. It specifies CASSQDFPSGGTDTQYF.

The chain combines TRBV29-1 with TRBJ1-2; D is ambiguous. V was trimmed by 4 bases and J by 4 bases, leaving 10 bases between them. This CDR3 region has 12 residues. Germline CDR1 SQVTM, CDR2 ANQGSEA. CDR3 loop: CSVADGRYGYTF. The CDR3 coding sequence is TGCAGCGTTGCTGACGGCCGCTATGGCTACACCTTC. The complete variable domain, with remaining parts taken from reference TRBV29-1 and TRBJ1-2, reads SAVISQKPSRDICQRGTSLTIQCQVDSQVTMMFWYRQQPGQSLTLIATANQGSEATYESGFVIDKFPISRPNLTFSTLTVSNMSPEDSSIYLCSVADGRYGYTFGSGTRLTVV.

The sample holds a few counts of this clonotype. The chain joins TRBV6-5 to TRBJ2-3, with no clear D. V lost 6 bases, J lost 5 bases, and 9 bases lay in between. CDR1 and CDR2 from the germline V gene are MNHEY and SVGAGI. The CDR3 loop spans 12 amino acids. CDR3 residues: CASRPPGDTQYF. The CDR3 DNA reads TGTGCCAGCAGGCCCCCGGGAGATACGCAGTATTTT.